The present entry profiles one T cell receptor beta chain with its context. Clinical history reported by participants formed the basis on which cohorts were assigned. Donors of Cohort 3 who recovered were those that had two negative PCRs, clearance, or symptom resolution. V was pared by 4 bases and J by 6 bases, with 13 bases between. The germline CDR1 and CDR2 sequences are MNHEY and SVGAGI. The CDR3 is 15 residues long. This sample was included in a study of blood T cell repertoires in COVID-19. Whole-study context: The United States, Italy and Spain supplied acute and convalescent COVID-19 samples.

Produced via immunoSEQ multiplex PCR; TCRdb's table is partial and in-frame only. The sample has roughly 190,000 clones, roughly 87% seen once; the top ten hold approximately 2.4%. The clonotype was recovered from a woman younger than 45 who had recovered from COVID-19. This chain joins TRBV6-5 and TRBJ1-6; D perhaps matches TRBD1 (6 bases). The sequenced sample was PBMCs or T cells enriched from blood (not recorded which). CDR3 residues: CASSLTTGSNSPLHF. CDR3 sequence (DNA): TGTGCCAGCAGTTTAACCACAGGGTCTAATTCACCCCTCCACTTT.